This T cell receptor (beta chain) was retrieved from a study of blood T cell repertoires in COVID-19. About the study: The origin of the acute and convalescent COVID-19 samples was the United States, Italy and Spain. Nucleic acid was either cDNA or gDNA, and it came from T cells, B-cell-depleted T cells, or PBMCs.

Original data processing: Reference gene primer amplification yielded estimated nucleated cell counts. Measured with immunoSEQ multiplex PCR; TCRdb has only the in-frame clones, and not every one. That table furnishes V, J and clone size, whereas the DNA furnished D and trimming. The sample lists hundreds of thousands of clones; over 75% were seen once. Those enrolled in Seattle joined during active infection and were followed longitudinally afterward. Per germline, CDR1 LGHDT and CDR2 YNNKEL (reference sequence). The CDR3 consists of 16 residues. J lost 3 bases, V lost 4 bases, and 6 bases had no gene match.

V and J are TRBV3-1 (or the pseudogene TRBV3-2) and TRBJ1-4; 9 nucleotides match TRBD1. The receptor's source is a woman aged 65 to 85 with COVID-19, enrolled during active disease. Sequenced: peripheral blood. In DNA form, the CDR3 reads TGTGCCAGCAGCCTCCGAACAGGGGGCTCTAATGAAAAACTGTTTTTT. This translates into CASSLRTGGSNEKLFF.